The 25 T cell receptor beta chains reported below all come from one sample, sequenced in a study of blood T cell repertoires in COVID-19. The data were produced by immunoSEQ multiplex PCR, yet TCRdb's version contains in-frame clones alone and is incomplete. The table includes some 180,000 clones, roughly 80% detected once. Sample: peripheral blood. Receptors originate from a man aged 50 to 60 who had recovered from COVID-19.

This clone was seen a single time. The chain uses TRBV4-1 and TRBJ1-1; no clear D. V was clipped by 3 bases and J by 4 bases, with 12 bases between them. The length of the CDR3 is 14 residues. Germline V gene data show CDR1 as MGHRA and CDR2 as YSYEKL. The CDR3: CASSQRVSSTEAFF. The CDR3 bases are TGCGCCAGCAGCCAGAGGGTGAGTAGCACTGAAGCTTTCTTT.

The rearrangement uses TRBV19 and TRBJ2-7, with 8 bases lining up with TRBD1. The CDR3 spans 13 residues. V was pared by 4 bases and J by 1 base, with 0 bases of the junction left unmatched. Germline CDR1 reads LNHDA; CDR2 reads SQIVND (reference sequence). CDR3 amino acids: CASSRDRSYEQYF. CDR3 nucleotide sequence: TGTGCCAGTAGTAGGGACAGGTCCTACGAGCAGTACTTC.

CDR3 residues: CASSPTPGGSYEQYF. In DNA, the CDR3 is TGTGCCAGCAGTCCCACCCCGGGAGGATCCTACGAGCAGTACTTC. V usage is TRBV7-6 and J usage is TRBJ2-7; 7 bases match TRBD2. Germline V gene sequence: CDR1 SGHVS, CDR2 FNYEAQ. The CDR3 covers 15 residues. V lost 6 bases and J lost 1; bases outside the gene matches: 9.

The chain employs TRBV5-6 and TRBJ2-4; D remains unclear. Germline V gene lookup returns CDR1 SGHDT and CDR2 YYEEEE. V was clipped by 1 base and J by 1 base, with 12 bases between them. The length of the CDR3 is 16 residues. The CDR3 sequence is CASSLLESGAKNIQYF. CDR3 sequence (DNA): TGTGCCAGCAGCTTGCTGGAGTCTGGGGCCAAAAACATTCAGTACTTC.

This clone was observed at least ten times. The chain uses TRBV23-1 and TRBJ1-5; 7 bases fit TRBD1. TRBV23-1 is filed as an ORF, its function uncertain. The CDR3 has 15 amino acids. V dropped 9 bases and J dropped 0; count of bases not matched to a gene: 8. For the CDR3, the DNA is TGCGCCAGGGGGACAGACAAATATAGCAATCAGCCCCAGCATTTT. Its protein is CARGTDKYSNQPQHF.

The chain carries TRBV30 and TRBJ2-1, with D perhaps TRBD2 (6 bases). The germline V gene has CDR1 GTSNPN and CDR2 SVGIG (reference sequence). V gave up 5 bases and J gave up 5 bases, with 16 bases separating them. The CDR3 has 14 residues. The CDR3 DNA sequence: TGTGCCTGGGCCATTCCGGGACTCGACAATGAGCAGTTCTTC. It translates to CAWAIPGLDNEQFF.

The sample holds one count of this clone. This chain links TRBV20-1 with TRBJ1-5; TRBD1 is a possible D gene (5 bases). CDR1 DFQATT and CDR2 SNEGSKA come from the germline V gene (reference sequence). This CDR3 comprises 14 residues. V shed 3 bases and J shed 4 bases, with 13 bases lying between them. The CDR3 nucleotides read TGCAGTGCTAGTCCCAGGGACTGGAATCAGCCCCAGCATTTT. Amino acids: CSASPRDWNQPQHF.

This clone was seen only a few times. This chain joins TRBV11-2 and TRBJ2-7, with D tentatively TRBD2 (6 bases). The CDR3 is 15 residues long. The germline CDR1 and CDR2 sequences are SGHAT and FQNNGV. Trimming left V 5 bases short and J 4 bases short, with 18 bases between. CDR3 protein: CASSGLGSDTYEQYF. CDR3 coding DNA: TGTGCCAGCAGCGGCCTCGGGAGTGACACATACGAGCAGTACTTC.

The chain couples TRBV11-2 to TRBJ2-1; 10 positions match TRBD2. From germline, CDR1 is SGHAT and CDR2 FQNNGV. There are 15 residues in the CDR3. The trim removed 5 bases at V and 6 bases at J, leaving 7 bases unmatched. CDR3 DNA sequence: TGTGCCAGCAGCCCCCTAGCGGGAGTGGGCAATGAGCAGTTCTTC. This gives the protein CASSPLAGVGNEQFF.

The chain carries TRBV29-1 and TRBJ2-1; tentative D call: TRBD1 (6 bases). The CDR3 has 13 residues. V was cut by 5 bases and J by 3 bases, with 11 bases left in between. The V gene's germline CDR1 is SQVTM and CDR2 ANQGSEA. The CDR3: CSVSRGVYNEQFF. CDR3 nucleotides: TGCAGCGTTAGCAGGGGAGTCTACAATGAGCAGTTCTTC.

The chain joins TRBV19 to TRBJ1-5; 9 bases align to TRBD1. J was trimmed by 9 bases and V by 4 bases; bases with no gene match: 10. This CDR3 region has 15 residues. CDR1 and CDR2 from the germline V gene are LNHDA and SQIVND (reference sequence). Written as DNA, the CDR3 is TGTGCCAGTAGTAACCGGGGGGGACAGGGATCGCCCCAGCATTTT. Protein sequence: CASSNRGGQGSPQHF.

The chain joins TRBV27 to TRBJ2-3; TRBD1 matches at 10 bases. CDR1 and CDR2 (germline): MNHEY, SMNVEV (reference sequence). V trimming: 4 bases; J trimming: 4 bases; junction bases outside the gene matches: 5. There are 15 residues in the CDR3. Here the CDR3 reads CASSWDRGFADTQYF. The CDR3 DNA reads TGTGCCAGCAGTTGGGACAGGGGTTTTGCAGATACGCAGTATTTT.

The CDR3 nucleotides are TGTGCCAGAAGCTTATTTACGGGGGACAGGGAACTATATGGCTACACCTTC. The encoded protein is CARSLFTGDRELYGYTF. The chain has TRBV5-3 and TRBJ1-2; 9 nucleotides match TRBD1. TRBV5-3 is sorted into the ORF group, with uncertain function. Trimming at V came to 2 bases and at J to 5 bases, leaving 13 bases not matched to a gene. This CDR3 comprises 17 residues.

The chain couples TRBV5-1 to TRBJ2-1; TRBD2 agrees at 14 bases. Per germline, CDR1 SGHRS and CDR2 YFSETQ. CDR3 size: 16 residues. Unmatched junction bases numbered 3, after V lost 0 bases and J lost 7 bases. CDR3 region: CASSLGGLAGENEQFF. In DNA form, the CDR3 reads TGCGCCAGCAGCTTGGGGGGACTAGCGGGAGAGAATGAGCAGTTCTTC. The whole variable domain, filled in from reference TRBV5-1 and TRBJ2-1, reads KAGVTQTPRYLIKTRGQQVTLSCSPISGHRSVSWYQQTPGQGLQFLFEYFSETQRNKGNFPGRFSGRQFSNSRSEMNVSTLELGDSALYLCASSLGGLAGENEQFFGPGTRLTVL.

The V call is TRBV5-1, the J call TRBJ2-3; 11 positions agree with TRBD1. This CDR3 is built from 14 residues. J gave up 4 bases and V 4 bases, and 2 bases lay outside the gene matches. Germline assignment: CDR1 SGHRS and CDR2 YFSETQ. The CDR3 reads CASSLGQGADTQYF. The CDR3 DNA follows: TGCGCCAGCAGCCTGGGACAGGGGGCAGATACGCAGTATTTT.

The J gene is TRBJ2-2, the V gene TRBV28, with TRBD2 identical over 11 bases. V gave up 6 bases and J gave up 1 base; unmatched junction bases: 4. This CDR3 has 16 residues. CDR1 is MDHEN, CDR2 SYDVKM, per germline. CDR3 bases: TGTGCCAGCAGAACCACTAGCGGGAGGAACACCGGGGAGCTGTTTTTT. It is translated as CASRTTSGRNTGELFF.

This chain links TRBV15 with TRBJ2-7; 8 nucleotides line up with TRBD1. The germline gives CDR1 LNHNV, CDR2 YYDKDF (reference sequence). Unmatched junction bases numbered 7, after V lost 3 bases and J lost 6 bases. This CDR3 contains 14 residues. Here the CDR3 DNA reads TGTGCCACCAGCAGGGACAGGGCATCTCTCGAGCAGTACTTC. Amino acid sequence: CATSRDRASLEQYF.

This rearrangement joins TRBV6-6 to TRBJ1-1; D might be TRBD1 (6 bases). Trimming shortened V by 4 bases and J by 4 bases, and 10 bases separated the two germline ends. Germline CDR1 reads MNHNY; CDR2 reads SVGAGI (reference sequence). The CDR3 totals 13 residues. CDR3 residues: CASSSLQGTEAFF. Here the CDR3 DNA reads TGTGCCAGCAGTTCGCTACAGGGCACTGAAGCTTTCTTT.

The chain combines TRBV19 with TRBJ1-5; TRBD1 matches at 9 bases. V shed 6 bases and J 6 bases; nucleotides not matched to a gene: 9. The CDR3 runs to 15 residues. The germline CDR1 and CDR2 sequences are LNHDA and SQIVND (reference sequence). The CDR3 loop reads CASRAGTGRVQPQHF. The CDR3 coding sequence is TGTGCCAGTAGGGCCGGGACAGGGAGGGTTCAGCCCCAGCATTTT.

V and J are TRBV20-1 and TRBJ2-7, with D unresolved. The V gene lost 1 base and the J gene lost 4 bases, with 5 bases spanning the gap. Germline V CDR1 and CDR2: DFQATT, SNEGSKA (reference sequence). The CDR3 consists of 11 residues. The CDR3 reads CSARVVYEQYF. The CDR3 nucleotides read TGCAGTGCTAGAGTCGTGTACGAGCAGTACTTC.

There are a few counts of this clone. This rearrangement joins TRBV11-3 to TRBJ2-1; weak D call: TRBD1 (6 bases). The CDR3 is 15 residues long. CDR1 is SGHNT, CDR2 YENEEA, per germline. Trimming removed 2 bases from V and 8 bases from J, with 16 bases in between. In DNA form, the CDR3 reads TGTGCCAGCAGCTTAAGAGGGGGTTCTGGGTATGAGCAGTTCTTC. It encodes CASSLRGGSGYEQFF.

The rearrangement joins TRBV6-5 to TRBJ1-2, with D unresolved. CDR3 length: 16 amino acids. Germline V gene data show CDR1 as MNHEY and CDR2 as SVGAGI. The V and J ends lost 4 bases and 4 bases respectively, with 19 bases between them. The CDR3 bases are TGTGCCAGCAGTTCCTCCTCCCCTGAGCGGGGCTATGGCTACACCTTC. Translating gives CASSSSSPERGYGYTF.

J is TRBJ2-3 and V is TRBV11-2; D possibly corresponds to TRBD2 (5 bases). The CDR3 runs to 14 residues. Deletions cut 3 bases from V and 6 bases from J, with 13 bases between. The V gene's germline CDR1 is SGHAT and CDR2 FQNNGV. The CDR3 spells CASSLERGPDTQYF. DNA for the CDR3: TGTGCCAGCAGCTTGGAGCGAGGGCCCGATACGCAGTATTTT. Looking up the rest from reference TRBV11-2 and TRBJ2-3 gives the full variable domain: EAGVAQSPRYKIIEKRQSVAFWCNPISGHATLYWYQQILGQGPKLLIQFQNNGVVDDSQLPKDRFSAERLKGVDSTLKIQPAKLEDSAVYLCASSLERGPDTQYFGPGTRLTVL.

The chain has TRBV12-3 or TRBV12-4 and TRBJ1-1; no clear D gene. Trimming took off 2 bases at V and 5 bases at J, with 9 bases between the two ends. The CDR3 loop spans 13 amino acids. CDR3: CASSLPPMTEAFF. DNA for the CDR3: TGTGCCAGCAGTTTACCCCCCATGACTGAAGCTTTCTTT.

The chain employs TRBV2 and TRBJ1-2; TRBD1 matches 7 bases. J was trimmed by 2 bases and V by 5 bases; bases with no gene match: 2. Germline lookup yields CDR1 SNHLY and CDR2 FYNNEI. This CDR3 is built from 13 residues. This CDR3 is CASSLTGNYGYTF. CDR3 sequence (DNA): TGTGCCAGCAGTCTGACAGGGAACTATGGCTACACCTTC.